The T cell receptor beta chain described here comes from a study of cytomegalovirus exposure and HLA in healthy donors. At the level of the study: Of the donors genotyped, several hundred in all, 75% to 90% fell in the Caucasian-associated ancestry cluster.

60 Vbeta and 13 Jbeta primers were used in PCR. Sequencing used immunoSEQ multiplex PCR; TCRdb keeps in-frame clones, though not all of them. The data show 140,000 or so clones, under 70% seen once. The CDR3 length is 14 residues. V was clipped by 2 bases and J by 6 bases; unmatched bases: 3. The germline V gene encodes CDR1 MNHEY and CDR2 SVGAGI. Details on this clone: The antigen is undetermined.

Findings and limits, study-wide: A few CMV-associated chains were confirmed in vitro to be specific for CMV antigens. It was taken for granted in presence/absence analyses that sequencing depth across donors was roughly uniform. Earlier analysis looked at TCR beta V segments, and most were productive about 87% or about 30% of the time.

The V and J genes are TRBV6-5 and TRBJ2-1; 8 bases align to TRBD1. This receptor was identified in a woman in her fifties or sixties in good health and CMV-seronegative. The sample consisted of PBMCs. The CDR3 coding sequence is TGTGCCAGCAGTTACCGACAGGGGAGCAATGAGCAGTTCTTC. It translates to CASSYRQGSNEQFF.